Detailed here is one T cell receptor beta chain. Preparation of the TCRbeta library used unique molecular identifiers. One entry per CDR3 protein, called by TCRdb with MiXCR from the PCR reads. Of about 1,000,000 distinct CDR3 sequences in the sample, roughly 29% are singletons; the top ten hold about 28%. CDR1 is DFQATT, CDR2 SNEGSKA, per germline (reference sequence). CDR3 size: 15 residues. V was pared by 3 bases and J by 7 bases, with 16 bases between. This sample stems from a study of T-cell reconstitution after alpha-beta-depleted transplantation in children. This chain links TRBV20-1 with TRBJ2-6, with D perhaps TRBD1 or TRBD2 (6 bases each). This TCR derives from a boy under three years old who had a stem cell transplant for SCID, so the T cells may come from the graft donor. Sequenced material: PBMCs, mostly from graft donor cells, taken 360 days after TCRalphabeta/CD19-depleted stem cell transplant. In DNA form, the CDR3 reads TGCAGTGCTAGGATGAGGGGGGCCGGTGCCAACGTCCTGACTTTC. Translated: CSARMRGAGANVLTF.